The clone carrying this T cell receptor (beta chain) has just one count. As yet, its antigen is unknown. These data come from a study of T cell responses to AZD1222 COVID-19 vaccine. The study, taken as a whole, reports: Of spike-specific TCRs, nearly half reportedly target regions left unmutated in variants. Spike-specific TCR repertoires showed rising breadth and depth after two AZD1222 doses. Females made up more of the donors, who were largely white British, and clonal diversity may have come out too low.

The CDR3 contains 13 residues. Germline V gene sequence: CDR1 SGDLS, CDR2 YYNGEE. Trimming cost V 0 bases and J 13 bases, with 11 bases left between them. Measured with immunoSEQ multiplex PCR; TCRdb has only the in-frame clones, and not every one. The sample yields just over 150,000 clones, 87% seen once. Specimen: peripheral blood, collected 28 days after the second AZD1222 dose. The sequence derives from an adult who received the AZD1222 COVID-19 vaccine. This chain joins TRBV9 and TRBJ1-6; no firm D call. The CDR3 sequence: CASSVEESPPLHF. In DNA, the CDR3 is TGTGCCAGCAGCGTAGAGGAGAGTCCCCCCCTCCACTTT. Full variable domain (remainder filled in from reference TRBV9 and TRBJ1-6): DSGVTQTPKHLITATGQRVTLRCSPRSGDLSVYWYQQSLDQGLQFLIQYYNGEERAKGNILERFSAQQFPDLHSELNLSSLELGDSALYFCASSVEESPPLHFGNGTRLTVT.